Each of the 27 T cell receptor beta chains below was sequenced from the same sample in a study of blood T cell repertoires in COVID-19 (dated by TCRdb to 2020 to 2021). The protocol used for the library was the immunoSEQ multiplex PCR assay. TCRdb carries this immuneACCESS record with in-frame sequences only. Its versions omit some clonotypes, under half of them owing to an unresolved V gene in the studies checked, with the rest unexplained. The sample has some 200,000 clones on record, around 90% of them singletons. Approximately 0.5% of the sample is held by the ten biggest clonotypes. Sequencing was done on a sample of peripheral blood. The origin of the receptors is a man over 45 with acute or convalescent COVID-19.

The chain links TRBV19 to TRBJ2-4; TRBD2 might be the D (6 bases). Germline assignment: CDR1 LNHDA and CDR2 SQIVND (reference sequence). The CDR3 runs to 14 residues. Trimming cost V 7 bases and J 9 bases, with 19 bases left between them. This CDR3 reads CASNQLDGGPIQYF. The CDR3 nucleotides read TGTGCCAGTAATCAACTAGACGGGGGACCCATTCAGTACTTC.

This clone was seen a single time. CDR3 coding DNA: TGTGCCAGCAGTTTTGTAGCGGGAGGGGGCACAGATACGCAGTATTTT. This translates into CASSFVAGGGTDTQYF. This chain uses TRBV27 with TRBJ2-3; 11 nucleotides line up with TRBD2. Germline CDR1 is MNHEY and CDR2 is SMNVEV (reference sequence). The CDR3 has 16 amino acids. Trimming cost V 3 bases and J 1 base; bases outside gene matches: 3.

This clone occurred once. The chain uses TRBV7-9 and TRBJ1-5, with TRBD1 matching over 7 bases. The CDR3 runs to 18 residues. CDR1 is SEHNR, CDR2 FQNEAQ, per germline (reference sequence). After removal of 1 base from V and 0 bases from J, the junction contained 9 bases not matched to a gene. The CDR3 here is CASSLGTGGSFSNQPQHF. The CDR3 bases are TGTGCCAGCAGCTTAGGGACAGGCGGATCATTTAGCAATCAGCCCCAGCATTTT.

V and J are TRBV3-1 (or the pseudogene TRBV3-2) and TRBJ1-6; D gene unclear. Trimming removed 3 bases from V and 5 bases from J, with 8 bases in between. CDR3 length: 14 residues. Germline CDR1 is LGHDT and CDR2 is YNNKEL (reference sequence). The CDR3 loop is CASSHGNHNSPLHF. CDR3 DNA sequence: TGTGCCAGCAGCCACGGGAACCATAATTCACCCCTCCACTTT.

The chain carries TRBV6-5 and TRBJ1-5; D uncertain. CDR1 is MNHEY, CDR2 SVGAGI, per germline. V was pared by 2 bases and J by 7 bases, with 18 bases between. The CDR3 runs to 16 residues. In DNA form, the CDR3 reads TGTGCCAGCAGTTACCGTCCACCGGGGTTCGGGCAGCCCCAGCATTTT. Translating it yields CASSYRPPGFGQPQHF.

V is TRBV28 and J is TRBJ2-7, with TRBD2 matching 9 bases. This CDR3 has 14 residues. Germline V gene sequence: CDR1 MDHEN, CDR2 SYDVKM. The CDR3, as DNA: TGTGCCAGCAGTTGGCGGGGGGGCCCCTACCAGCAGTACGTC. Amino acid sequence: CASSWRGGPYQQYV.

The CDR3: CASSLGRGTRYEQYV. The CDR3 bases are TGTGCCAGCAGCTTAGGCCGGGGTACCCGGTACGAGCAGTACGTC. This chain links TRBV13 with TRBJ2-7; tentative D call: TRBD2 (5 bases). Germline CDR1 reads PRHDT; CDR2 reads FYEKMQ (reference sequence). Trimming pared 0 bases from V and 4 bases from J, leaving 13 bases between. The CDR3 consists of 15 residues.

In DNA, the CDR3 is TGTGCCAGCAGGCCCCAGGTCTCCGGGGTGGCCCTCCACTTT. Its protein product is CASRPQVSGVALHF. The chain is built from TRBV7-2 and TRBJ1-6; no definite D call. V was cut by 6 bases and J by 14 bases, with 20 bases left in between. Germline values: CDR1 SGHTA, CDR2 FQGNSA. The CDR3 extends over 14 amino acids.

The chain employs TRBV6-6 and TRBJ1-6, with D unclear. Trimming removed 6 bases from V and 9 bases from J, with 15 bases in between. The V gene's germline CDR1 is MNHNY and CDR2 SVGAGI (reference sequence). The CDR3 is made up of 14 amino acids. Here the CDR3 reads CASSDGRRISPLHF. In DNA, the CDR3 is TGTGCCAGCAGCGACGGGAGACGGATTTCACCCCTCCACTTT.

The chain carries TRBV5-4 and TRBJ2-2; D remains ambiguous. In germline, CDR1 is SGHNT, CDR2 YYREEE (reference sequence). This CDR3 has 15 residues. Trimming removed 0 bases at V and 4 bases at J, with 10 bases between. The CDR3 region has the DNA TGTGCCAGCAGCTTGGGCAATGCGTTCACCGGGGAGCTGTTTTTT. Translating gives CASSLGNAFTGELFF. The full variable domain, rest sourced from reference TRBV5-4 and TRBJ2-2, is ETGVTQSPTHLIKTRGQQVTLRCSSQSGHNTVSWYQQALGQGPQFIFQYYREEENGRGNFPPRFSGLQFPNYSSELNVNALELDDSALYLCASSLGNAFTGELFFGEGSRLTVL.

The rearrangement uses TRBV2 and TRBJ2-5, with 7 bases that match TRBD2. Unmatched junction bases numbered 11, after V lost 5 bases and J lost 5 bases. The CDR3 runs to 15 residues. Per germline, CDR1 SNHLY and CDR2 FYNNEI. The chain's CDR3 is CASSRELASRETQYF. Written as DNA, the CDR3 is TGTGCCAGCAGTAGGGAACTAGCGTCAAGGGAGACCCAGTACTTC. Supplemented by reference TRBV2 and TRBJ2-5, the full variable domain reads EPEVTQTPSHQVTQMGQEVILRCVPISNHLYFYWYRQILGQKVEFLVSFYNNEISEKSEIFDDQFSVERPDGSNFTLKIRSTKLEDSAMYFCASSRELASRETQYFGPGTRLLVL.

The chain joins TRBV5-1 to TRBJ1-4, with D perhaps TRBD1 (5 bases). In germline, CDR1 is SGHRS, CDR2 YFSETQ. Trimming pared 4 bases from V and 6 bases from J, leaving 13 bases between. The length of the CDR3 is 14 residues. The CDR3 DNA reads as TGCGCCAGCAGCCCCGGGGGGGGAGATGAAAAACTGTTTTTT. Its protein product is CASSPGGGDEKLFF.

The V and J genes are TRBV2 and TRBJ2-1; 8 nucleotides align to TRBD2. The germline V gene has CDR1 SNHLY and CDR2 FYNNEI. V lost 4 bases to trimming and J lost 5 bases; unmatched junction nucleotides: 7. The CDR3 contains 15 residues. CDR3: CASSALAGRNNEQFF. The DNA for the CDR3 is TGTGCCAGCAGTGCCCTAGCGGGTCGCAACAATGAGCAGTTCTTC. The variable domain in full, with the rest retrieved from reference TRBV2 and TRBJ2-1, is EPEVTQTPSHQVTQMGQEVILRCVPISNHLYFYWYRQILGQKVEFLVSFYNNEISEKSEIFDDQFSVERPDGSNFTLKIRSTKLEDSAMYFCASSALAGRNNEQFFGPGTRLTVL.

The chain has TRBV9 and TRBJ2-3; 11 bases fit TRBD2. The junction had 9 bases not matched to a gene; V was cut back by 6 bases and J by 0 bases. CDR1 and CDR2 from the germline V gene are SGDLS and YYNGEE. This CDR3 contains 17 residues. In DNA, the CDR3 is TGTGCCAGCAATCTGGGGGGACTAGCGGCGAGCACAGATACGCAGTATTTT. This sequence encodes CASNLGGLAASTDTQYF. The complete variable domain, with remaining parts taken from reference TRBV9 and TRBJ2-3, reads DSGVTQTPKHLITATGQRVTLRCSPRSGDLSVYWYQQSLDQGLQFLIQYYNGEERAKGNILERFSAQQFPDLHSELNLSSLELGDSALYFCASNLGGLAASTDTQYFGPGTRLTVL.

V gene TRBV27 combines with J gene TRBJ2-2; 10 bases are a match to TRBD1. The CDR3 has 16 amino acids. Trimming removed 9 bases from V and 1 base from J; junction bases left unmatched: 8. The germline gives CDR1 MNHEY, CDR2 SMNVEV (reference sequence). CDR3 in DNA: TGTGCCAGAAAGGAAAGGGACAGGGGGAACACCGGGGAGCTGTTTTTT. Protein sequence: CARKERDRGNTGELFF.

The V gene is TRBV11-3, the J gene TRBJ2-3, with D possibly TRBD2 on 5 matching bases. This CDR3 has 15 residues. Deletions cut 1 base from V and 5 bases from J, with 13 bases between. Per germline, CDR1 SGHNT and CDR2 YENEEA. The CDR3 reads CASSLGGGPQDTQYF. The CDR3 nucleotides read TGTGCCAGCAGCTTAGGCGGCGGGCCCCAAGATACGCAGTATTTT. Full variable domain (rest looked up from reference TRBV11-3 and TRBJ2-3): EAGVVQSPRYKIIEKKQPVAFWCNPISGHNTLYWYLQNLGQGPELLIRYENEEAVDDSQLPKDRFSAERLKGVDSTLKIQPAELGDSAVYLCASSLGGGPQDTQYFGPGTRLTVL.

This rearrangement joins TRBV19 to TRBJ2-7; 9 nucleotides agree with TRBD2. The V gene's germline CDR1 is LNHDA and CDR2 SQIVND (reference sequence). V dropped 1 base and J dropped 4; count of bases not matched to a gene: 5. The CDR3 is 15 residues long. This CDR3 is CASSIGLADVYEQYF. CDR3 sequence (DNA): TGTGCCAGTAGTATAGGACTAGCGGATGTGTACGAGCAGTACTTC.

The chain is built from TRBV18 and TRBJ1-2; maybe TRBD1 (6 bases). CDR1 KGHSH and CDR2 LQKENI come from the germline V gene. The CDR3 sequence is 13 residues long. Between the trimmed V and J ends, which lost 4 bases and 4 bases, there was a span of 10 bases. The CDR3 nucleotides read TGTGCCAGCTCACGGACAGTATCCTATGGCTACACCTTC. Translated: CASSRTVSYGYTF.

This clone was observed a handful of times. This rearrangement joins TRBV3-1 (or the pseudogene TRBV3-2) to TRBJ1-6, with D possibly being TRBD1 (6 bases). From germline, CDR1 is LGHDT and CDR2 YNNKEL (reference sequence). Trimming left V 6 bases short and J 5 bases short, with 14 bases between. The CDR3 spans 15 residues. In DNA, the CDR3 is TGTGCCAGCAGTTCACAGGGCCTCAATAATTCACCCCTCCACTTT. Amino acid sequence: CASSSQGLNNSPLHF.

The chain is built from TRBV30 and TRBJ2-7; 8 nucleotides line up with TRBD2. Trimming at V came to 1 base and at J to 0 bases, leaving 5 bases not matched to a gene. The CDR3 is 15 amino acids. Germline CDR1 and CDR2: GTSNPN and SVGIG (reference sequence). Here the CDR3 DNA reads TGTGCCTGGAGTGCGGGACTAGGGAGCTCCTACGAGCAGTACTTC. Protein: CAWSAGLGSSYEQYF. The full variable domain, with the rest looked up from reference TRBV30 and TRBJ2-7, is SQTIHQWPATLVQPVGSPLSLECTVEGTSNPNLYWYRQAAGRGLQLLFYSVGIGQISSEVPQNLSASRPQDRQFILSSKKLLLSDSGFYLCAWSAGLGSSYEQYFGPGTRLTVT.

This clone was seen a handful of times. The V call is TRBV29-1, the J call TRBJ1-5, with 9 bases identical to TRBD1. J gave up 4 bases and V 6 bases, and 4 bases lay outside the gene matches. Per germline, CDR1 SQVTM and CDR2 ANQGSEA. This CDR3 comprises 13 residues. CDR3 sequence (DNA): TGCAGCGTGGGGACAGGGCCAAATCAGCCCCAGCATTTT. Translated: CSVGTGPNQPQHF.

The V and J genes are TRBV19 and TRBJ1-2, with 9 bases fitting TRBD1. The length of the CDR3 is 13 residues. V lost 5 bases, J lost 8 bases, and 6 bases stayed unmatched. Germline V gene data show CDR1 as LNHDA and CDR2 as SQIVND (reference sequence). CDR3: CASSSQGASGYTF. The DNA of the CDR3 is TGTGCCAGTAGTTCACAGGGGGCGTCGGGCTACACCTTC.

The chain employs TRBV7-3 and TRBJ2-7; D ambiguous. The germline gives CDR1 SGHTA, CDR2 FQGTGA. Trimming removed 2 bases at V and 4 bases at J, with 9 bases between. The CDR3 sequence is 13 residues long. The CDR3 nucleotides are TGTGCCAGCAGCTTAGGCAGGTCATACGAGCAGTACTTC. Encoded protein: CASSLGRSYEQYF.

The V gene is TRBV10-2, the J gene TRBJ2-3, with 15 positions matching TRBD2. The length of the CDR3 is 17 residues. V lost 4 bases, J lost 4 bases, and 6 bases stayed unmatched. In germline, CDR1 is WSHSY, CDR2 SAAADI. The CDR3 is CASSGTSGRAFPDTQYF. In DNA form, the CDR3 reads TGCGCCAGCAGTGGGACTAGCGGGAGGGCCTTTCCAGATACGCAGTATTTT.

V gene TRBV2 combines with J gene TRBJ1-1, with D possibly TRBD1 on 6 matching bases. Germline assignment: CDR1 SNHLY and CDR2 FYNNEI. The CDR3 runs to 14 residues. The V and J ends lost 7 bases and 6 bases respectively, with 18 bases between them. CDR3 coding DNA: TGTGCCAGCAAATACAGGGAAGTAGCCGCTGAAGCTTTCTTT. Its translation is CASKYREVAAEAFF.

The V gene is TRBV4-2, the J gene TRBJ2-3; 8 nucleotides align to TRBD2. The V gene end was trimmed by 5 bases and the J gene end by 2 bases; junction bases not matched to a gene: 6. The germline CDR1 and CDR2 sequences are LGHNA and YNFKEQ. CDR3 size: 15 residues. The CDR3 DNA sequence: TGTGCCAGCAGCACGGGGGGGACCGCCACAGATACGCAGTATTTT. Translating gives CASSTGGTATDTQYF.

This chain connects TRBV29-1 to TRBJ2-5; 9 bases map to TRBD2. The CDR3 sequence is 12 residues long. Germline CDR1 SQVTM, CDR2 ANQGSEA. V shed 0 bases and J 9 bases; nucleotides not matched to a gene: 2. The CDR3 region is CSVEEGTSPQYF. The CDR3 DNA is TGCAGCGTTGAAGAGGGGACTAGCCCCCAGTACTTC.